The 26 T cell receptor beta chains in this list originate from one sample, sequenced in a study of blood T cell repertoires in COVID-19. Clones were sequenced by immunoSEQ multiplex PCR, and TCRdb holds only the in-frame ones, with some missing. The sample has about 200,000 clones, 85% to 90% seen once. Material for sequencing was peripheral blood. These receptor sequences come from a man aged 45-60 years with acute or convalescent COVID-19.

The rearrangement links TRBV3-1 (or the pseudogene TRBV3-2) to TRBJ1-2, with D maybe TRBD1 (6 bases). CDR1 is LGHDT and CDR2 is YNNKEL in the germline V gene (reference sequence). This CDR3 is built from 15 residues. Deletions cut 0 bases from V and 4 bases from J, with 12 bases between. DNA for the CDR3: TGTGCCAGCAGCCAAGAACAGGGTAAGGGCTATGGCTACACCTTC. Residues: CASSQEQGKGYGYTF.

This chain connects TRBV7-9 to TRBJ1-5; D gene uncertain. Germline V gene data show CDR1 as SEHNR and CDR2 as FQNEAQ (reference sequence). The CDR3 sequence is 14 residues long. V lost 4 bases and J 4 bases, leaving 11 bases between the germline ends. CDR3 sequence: CASSSAALNQPQHF. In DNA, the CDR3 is TGTGCCAGCAGCTCCGCCGCGCTGAATCAGCCCCAGCATTTT.

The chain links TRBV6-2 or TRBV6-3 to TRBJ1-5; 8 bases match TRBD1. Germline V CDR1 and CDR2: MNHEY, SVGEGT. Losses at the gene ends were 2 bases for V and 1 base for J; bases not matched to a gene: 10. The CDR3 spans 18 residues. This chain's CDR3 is CASSYGVQGARSNQPQHF. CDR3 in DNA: TGTGCCAGCAGTTACGGGGTTCAGGGGGCGCGGAGCAATCAGCCCCAGCATTTT.

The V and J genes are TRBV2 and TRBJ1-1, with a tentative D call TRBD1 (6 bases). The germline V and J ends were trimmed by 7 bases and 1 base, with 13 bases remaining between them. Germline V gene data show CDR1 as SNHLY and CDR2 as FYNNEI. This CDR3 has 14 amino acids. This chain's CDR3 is CASTTGWKNTEAFF. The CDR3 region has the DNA TGTGCCAGCACTACAGGGTGGAAGAACACTGAAGCTTTCTTT. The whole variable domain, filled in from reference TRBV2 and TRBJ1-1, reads EPEVTQTPSHQVTQMGQEVILRCVPISNHLYFYWYRQILGQKVEFLVSFYNNEISEKSEIFDDQFSVERPDGSNFTLKIRSTKLEDSAMYFCASTTGWKNTEAFFGQGTRLTVV.

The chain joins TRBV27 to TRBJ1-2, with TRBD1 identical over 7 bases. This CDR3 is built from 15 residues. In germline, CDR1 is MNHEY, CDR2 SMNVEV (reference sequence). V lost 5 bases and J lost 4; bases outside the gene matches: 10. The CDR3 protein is CASSPRQGRSYGYTF. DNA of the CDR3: TGTGCCAGCAGTCCCCGACAGGGAAGGAGCTATGGCTACACCTTC.

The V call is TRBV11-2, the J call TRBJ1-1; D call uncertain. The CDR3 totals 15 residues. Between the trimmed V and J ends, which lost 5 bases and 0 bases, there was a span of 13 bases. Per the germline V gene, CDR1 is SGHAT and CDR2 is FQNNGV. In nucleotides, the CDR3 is TGTGCCAGCAGCCATCCCGGTCTAATGAACACTGAAGCTTTCTTT. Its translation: CASSHPGLMNTEAFF. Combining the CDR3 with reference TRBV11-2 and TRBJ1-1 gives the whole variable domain EAGVAQSPRYKIIEKRQSVAFWCNPISGHATLYWYQQILGQGPKLLIQFQNNGVVDDSQLPKDRFSAERLKGVDSTLKIQPAKLEDSAVYLCASSHPGLMNTEAFFGQGTRLTVV.

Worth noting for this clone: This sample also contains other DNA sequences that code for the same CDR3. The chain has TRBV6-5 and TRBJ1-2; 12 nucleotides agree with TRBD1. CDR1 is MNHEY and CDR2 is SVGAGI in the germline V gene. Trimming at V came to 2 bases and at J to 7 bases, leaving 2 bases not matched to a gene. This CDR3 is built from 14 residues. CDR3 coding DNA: TGTGCCAGCAGTTACACGGGACAGGGGGCTGGCTACACCTTC. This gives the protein CASSYTGQGAGYTF.

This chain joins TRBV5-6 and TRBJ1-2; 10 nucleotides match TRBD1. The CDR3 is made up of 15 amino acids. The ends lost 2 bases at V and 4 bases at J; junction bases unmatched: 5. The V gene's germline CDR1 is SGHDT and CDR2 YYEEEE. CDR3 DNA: TGTGCCAGCAGCTTAGGGACAGGGGAACGCTATGGCTACACCTTC. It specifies CASSLGTGERYGYTF.

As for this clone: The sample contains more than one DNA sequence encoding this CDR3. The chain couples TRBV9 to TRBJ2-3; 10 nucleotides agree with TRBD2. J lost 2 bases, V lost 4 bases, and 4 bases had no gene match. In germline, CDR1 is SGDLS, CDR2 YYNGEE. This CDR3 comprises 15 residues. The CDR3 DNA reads TGTGCCAGCAGCCCTAGCGGGGGAGCCACAGATACGCAGTATTTT. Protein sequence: CASSPSGGATDTQYF.

The CDR3 loop reads CASELWGEGSDTQYF. The CDR3 nucleotides read TGTGCTAGTGAACTTTGGGGCGAAGGGTCAGATACGCAGTATTTT. The rearrangement uses TRBV12-5 and TRBJ2-3, with D possibly being TRBD1 (5 bases). Trimming shortened V by 7 bases and J by 4 bases, and 18 bases separated the two germline ends. This CDR3 is built from 15 residues. Germline loops: CDR1 LGHNT, CDR2 FRNRAP.

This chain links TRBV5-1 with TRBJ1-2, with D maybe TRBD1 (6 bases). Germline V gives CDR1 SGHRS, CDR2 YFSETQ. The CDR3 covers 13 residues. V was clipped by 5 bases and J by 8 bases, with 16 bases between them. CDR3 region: CASSEDSPLGYTF. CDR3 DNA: TGCGCCAGCAGTGAGGACAGCCCTCTAGGCTACACCTTC. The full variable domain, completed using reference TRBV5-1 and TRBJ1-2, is KAGVTQTPRYLIKTRGQQVTLSCSPISGHRSVSWYQQTPGQGLQFLFEYFSETQRNKGNFPGRFSGRQFSNSRSEMNVSTLELGDSALYLCASSEDSPLGYTFGSGTRLTVV.

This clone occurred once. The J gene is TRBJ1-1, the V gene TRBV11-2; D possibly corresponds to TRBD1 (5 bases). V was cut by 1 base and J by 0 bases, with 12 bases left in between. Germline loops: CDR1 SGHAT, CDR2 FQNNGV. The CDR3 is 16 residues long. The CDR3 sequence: CASSLVMTALNTEAFF. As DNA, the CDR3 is TGTGCCAGCAGCTTAGTGATGACAGCTTTGAACACTGAAGCTTTCTTT.

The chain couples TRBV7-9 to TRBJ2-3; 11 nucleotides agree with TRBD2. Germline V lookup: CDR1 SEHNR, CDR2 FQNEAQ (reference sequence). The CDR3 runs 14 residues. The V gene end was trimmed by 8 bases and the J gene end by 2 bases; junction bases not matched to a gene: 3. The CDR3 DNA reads TGTGCCAGCCTAGCGGGGGGTTCCACAGATACGCAGTATTTT. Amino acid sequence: CASLAGGSTDTQYF.

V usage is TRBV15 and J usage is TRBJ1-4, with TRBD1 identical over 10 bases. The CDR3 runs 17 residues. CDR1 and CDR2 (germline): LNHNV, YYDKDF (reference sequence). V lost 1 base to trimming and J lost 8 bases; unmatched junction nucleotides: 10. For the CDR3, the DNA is TGTGCCACCAGCAGAGCGCCCCGGACAGGGGGAAGGGAAAAACTGTTTTTT. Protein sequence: CATSRAPRTGGREKLFF.

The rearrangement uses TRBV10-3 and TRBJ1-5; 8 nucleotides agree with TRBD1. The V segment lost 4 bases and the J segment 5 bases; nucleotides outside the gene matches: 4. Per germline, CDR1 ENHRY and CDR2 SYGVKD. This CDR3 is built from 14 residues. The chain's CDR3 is CAISVTGDDQPQHF. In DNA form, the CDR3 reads TGTGCCATCAGTGTGACAGGGGACGATCAGCCCCAGCATTTT.

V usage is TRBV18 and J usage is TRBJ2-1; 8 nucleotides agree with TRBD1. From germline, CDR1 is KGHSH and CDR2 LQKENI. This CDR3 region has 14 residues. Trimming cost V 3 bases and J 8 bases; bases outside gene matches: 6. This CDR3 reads CASSPVAGGDEQFF. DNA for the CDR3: TGTGCCAGCTCACCCGTCGCAGGGGGCGATGAGCAGTTCTTC.

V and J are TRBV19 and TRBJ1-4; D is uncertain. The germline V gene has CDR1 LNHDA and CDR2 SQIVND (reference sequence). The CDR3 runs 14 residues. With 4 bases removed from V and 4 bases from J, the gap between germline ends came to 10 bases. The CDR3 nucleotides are TGTGCCAGTAGTAGCCAGCGCAGTAATGAAAAACTGTTTTTT. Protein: CASSSQRSNEKLFF.

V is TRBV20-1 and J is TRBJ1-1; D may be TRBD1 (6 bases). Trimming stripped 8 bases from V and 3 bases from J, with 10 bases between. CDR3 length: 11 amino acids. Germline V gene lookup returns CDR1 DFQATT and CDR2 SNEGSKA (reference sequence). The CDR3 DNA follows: TGCAGTTTGACAGGAGACACTGAAGCTTTCTTT. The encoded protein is CSLTGDTEAFF.

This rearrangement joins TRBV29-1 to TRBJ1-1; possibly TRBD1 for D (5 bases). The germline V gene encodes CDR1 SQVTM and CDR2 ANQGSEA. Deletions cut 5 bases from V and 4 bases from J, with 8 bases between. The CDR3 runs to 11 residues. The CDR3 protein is CSVSRGTEAFF. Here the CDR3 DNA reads TGCAGCGTTTCTAGGGGCACTGAAGCTTTCTTT.

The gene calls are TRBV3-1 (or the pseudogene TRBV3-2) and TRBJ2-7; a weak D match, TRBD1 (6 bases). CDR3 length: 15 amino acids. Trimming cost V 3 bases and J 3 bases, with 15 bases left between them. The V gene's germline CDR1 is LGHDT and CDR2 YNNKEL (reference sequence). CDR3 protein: CASSHTPGTNYEQYF. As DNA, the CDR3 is TGTGCCAGCAGCCACACACCCGGGACAAACTACGAGCAGTACTTC.

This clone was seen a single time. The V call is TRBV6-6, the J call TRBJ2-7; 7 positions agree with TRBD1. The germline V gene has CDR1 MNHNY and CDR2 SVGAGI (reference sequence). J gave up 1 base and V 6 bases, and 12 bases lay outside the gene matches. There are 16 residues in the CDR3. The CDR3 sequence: CASSNPDRIPSYEQYF. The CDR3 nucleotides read TGTGCCAGCAGCAACCCGGACAGGATTCCGTCCTACGAGCAGTACTTC.

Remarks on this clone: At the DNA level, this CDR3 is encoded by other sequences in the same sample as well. This chain's CDR3 is CATSRVDQPQHF. Written as DNA, the CDR3 is TGTGCCACCAGCAGAGTCGATCAGCCCCAGCATTTT. The V gene is TRBV15, the J gene TRBJ1-5; D call uncertain. Trimming stripped 1 base from V and 5 bases from J, with 3 bases between. The germline gives CDR1 LNHNV, CDR2 YYDKDF (reference sequence). The CDR3 sequence is 12 residues long.

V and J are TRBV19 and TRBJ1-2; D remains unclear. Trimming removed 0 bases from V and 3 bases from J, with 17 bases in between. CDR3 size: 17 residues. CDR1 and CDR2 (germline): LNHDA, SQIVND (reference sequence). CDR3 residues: CASSIDQRPNRYYGYTF. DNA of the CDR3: TGTGCCAGTAGTATAGACCAACGGCCCAACAGATACTATGGCTACACCTTC.

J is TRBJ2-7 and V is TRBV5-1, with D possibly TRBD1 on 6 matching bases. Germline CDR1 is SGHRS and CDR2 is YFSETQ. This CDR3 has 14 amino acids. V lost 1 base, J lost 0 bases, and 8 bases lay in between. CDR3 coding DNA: TGCGCCAGCAGCTTGAACAGGGTCTCCTACGAGCAGTACTTC. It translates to CASSLNRVSYEQYF.

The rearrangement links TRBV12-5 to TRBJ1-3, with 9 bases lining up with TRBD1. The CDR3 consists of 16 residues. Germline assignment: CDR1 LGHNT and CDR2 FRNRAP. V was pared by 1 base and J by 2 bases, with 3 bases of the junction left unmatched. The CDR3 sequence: CASGLDGDRAGNTIYF. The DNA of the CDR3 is TGTGCTAGTGGTTTGGATGGGGACAGGGCTGGAAACACCATATATTTT.

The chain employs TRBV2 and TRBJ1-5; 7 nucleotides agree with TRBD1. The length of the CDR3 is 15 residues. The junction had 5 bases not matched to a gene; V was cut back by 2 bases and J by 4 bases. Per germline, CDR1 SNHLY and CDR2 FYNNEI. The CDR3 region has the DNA TGTGCCAGCAGTGAAAGGGGGCTTGGTAATCAGCCCCAGCATTTT. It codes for CASSERGLGNQPQHF.